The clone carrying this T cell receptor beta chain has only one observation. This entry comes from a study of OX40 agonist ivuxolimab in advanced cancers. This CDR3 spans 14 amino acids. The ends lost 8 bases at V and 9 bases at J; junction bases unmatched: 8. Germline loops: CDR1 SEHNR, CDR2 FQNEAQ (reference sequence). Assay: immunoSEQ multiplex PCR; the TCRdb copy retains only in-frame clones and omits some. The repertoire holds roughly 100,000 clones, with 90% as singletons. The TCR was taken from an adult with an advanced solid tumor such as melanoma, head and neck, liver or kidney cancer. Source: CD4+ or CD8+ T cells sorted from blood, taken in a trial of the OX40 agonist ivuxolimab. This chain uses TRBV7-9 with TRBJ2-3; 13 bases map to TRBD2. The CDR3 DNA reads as TGTGCCAGCTGGACTAGCGGGGGTGTTGACACGCAGTATTTT. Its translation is CASWTSGGVDTQYF.